The clone carrying this TCR beta chain was recorded only once. What it recognizes is unknown. Germline V gene data show CDR1 as SQVTM and CDR2 as ANQGSEA. This CDR3 has 13 amino acids. The J segment lost 0 bases and the V segment lost 6 bases, leaving 2 bases of the junction unmatched. Clones were sequenced by immunoSEQ multiplex PCR, and TCRdb holds only the in-frame ones, with some missing. Here the sample spans about 350,000 clones, around 92% being singletons. These data belong to a study of Ad26.COV2.S vaccination and SARS-CoV-2 variants. Study-wide points: Spike-specific responses of CD8+ and CD4+ T cells were reported to display substantial breadth after vaccination. Overall T cell responses may have been underestimated by the analyses of TCR breadth and depth. People who got the vaccine or the placebo had similar non-spike TCR breadth. Placebo recipients had lower spike-specific TCR breadth than vaccine recipients.

This receptor was taken from a human donor who had recovered from COVID-19. This chain uses TRBV29-1 with TRBJ1-5, with 7 positions matching TRBD1. The material was peripheral blood, obtained after recovery from COVID-19. The CDR3 region has the DNA TGCAGCGTGGGGACAGCTAGCAATCAGCCCCAGCATTTT. Its protein is CSVGTASNQPQHF.